The sample holds a few counts of the clone carrying this T cell receptor (beta chain). This library used roughly 430 ng RNA and molecular barcoded adaptors spanning alpha/delta and beta/gamma chains. Via MiXCR, TCRdb re-called the reads, giving one row per CDR3 protein. The repertoire includes over 50,000 distinct CDR3 sequences, less than 20% of them detected once, and approximately 11% sits in the top ten. This entry is derived from a study of read filtering for tumor transcriptome and immune sequencing. The CDR3 is 12 amino acids. Germline assignment: CDR1 MDHEN and CDR2 SYDVKM. Trimming took off 5 bases at V and 7 bases at J, with 12 bases between the two ends.

The J gene is TRBJ2-7, the V gene TRBV28; D gene unclear. The clonotype originates from a donor over 35 with multiple myeloma. Sequenced material: a population of CD138-negative cells sorted from bone marrow. CDR3 loop: CASSPRLLEQYF. CDR3 in DNA: TGTGCCAGCAGTCCCAGGCTTTTGGAGCAGTACTTC.